The 32 T cell receptor beta chains reported below all come from one sample, sequenced in a study of regulatory T cells in long-lasting Graves disease. Construction of TCR beta libraries relied on iRepertoire HTBI primers and on Arm-PCR targeting CDR3 regions. One entry per CDR3 protein results from TCRdb running MiXCR on the multiplex PCR reads. Counted here are more than 450,000 distinct CDR3 sequences, around 15% occurring once; the ten biggest clones make up 12%. Time point here: newly diagnosed GD, antithyroid drugs for less than 3 months. The TCR library was made from RNA extracted from PBMCs. These data also featured in a second study, about T cells in Graves' hyperthyroidism and ophthalmopathy.

The starting material was peripheral blood mononuclear cells (PBMCs), obtained at new diagnosis, from a patient treated with antithyroid drugs. The receptor set was obtained from a man aged 40-49 years with Graves disease.

This clonotype was seen ten or more times. The rearrangement joins TRBV11-1 to TRBJ2-1; 8 positions agree with TRBD1. Germline values: CDR1 SGHAT, CDR2 FQDESV (reference sequence). Trimming at V came to 1 base and at J to 0 bases, leaving 2 bases not matched to a gene. The CDR3 is 16 amino acids. The CDR3 spells CASSLDQGASYNEQFF. The CDR3 nucleotides read TGTGCCAGCAGCTTAGATCAGGGGGCCTCCTACAATGAGCAGTTCTTC.

This clonotype was detected a few times. Possible read error: a much larger clone is one base away. The V gene is TRBV5-1, the J gene TRBJ2-7; the D gene is possibly TRBD2 (5 bases). The CDR3 runs to 14 residues. The V and J ends lost 1 base and 3 bases respectively, with 11 bases between them. CDR1 is SGHRS, CDR2 YFSETQ, per germline. The CDR3 spells CASSLWTGNYEQYF. Written as DNA, the CDR3 is TGCGCCAGCAGCTTGTGGACGGGGAACTACGAGCAGTACTTC.

This clonotype has at least ten counts. This chain joins TRBV20-1 and TRBJ2-7, with TRBD1 identical over 8 bases. In germline, CDR1 is DFQATT, CDR2 SNEGSKA (reference sequence). CDR3 size: 13 residues. The V and J ends lost 4 bases and 5 bases, in that order; junction bases with no gene match: 7. The CDR3 region has the DNA TGCAGTGCTAAGGGACAGGAGGTCCACGAGCAGTACTTC. Its protein product is CSAKGQEVHEQYF.

This clonotype was picked up many times. The chain is built from TRBV10-3 and TRBJ2-2; no clear D. The CDR3 covers 14 residues. Germline V gives CDR1 ENHRY, CDR2 SYGVKD. V lost 5 bases to trimming and J lost 7 bases, with 14 bases between them. The CDR3, as DNA: TGTGCCATCAGTCCCAATTCTAAGGTCGGGGAGCTGTTTTTT. Translating gives CAISPNSKVGELFF.

This clonotype was detected ten times or more. The chain combines TRBV11-2 with TRBJ2-7; TRBD1 might be the D (6 bases). V was trimmed by 4 bases and J by 6 bases, leaving 13 bases between them. Germline values: CDR1 SGHAT, CDR2 FQNNGV. This CDR3 contains 13 residues. CDR3: CASSSTGLPEQYF. As DNA, the CDR3 is TGTGCCAGCAGCTCGACAGGTCTTCCCGAGCAGTACTTC. Using reference TRBV11-2 and TRBJ2-7 for the parts outside the CDR3, the full variable domain is EAGVAQSPRYKIIEKRQSVAFWCNPISGHATLYWYQQILGQGPKLLIQFQNNGVVDDSQLPKDRFSAERLKGVDSTLKIQPAKLEDSAVYLCASSSTGLPEQYFGPGTRLTVT.

The sample holds many counts of this clonotype. CDR3 DNA: TGTGCCAGCAGTCCGATACCTCAGGGGACGGAAGCTTTCTTT. This codes for CASSPIPQGTEAFF. The chain combines TRBV28 with TRBJ1-1; D may be TRBD1 (6 bases). Trimming pared 5 bases from V and 8 bases from J, leaving 18 bases between. Per germline, CDR1 MDHEN and CDR2 SYDVKM. The CDR3 is 14 residues long. Supplemented by reference TRBV28 and TRBJ1-1, the full variable domain reads DVKVTQSSRYLVKRTGEKVFLECVQDMDHENMFWYRQDPGLGLRLIYFSYDVKMKEKGDIPEGYSVSREKKERFSLILESASTNQTSMYLCASSPIPQGTEAFFGQGTRLTVV.

There are many counts of this clonotype. CDR3 amino acids: CASSKTLRQGTSTDTQYF. CDR3 nucleotides: TGTGCCAGCAGTAAAACCCTTAGACAGGGGACGAGCACAGATACGCAGTATTTT. The V call is TRBV28, the J call TRBJ2-3; 8 bases are shared with TRBD1. The CDR3 consists of 18 residues. V was pared by 5 bases and J by 0 bases, with 13 bases of the junction left unmatched. CDR1 and CDR2 (germline): MDHEN, SYDVKM.

Comment on this clonotype: A clone one base away is much larger, so this may be a read error. V gene TRBV2 combines with J gene TRBJ2-5; D unclear. CDR3 length: 12 residues. Deletions cut 6 bases from V and 11 bases from J, with 16 bases between. The germline gives CDR1 SNHLY, CDR2 FYNNEI. As DNA, the CDR3 is TGTGCCAGCAGGCCCGTAGTACATGAGCAGTACTTC. As protein: CASRPVVHEQYF.

J is TRBJ1-5 and V is TRBV7-2; unclear D gene. V gave up 5 bases and J gave up 3 bases, with 11 bases separating them. Germline CDR1 is SGHTA and CDR2 is FQGNSA. The CDR3 totals 14 residues. CDR3 protein: CASSPRLTNQPQHF. In DNA form, the CDR3 reads TGTGCCAGCAGCCCCCGTTTGACCAATCAGCCCCAGCATTTT.

This clonotype was observed many times. CDR3 sequence: CASSQDGADYEQYF. The CDR3 DNA is TGTGCCAGCAGCCAAGATGGGGCTGACTACGAGCAGTACTTC. The chain combines TRBV14 with TRBJ2-7; D possibly corresponds to TRBD1 (5 bases). CDR3 size: 14 residues. CDR1 and CDR2 (germline): SGHDN, FVKESK. Trimming pared 0 bases from V and 3 bases from J, leaving 9 bases between.

This clonotype has a handful of counts. The rearrangement uses TRBV28 and TRBJ2-6; D uncertain. The CDR3 consists of 14 residues. Trimming removed 8 bases from V and 0 bases from J, with 8 bases in between. The germline CDR1 and CDR2 sequences are MDHEN and SYDVKM. CDR3 nucleotide sequence: TGTGCCAGCCACTCGGGCTCTGGGGCCAACGTCCTGACTTTC. This codes for CASHSGSGANVLTF.

J is TRBJ1-1 and V is TRBV9; a possible D gene is TRBD1 (5 bases). Trimming cost V 3 bases and J 0 bases, with 9 bases left between them. This CDR3 is 14 amino acids long. Germline CDR1 SGDLS, CDR2 YYNGEE. CDR3 amino acids: CASSGTLVNTEAFF. The CDR3 DNA reads as TGTGCCAGCAGCGGGACACTTGTGAACACTGAAGCTTTCTTT.

This clonotype was seen only once. The chain employs TRBV20-1 and TRBJ2-2; 8 positions agree with TRBD2. The CDR3 is made up of 14 amino acids. The J segment lost 5 bases and the V segment lost 3 bases, leaving 5 bases of the junction unmatched. Germline V gene sequence: CDR1 DFQATT, CDR2 SNEGSKA (reference sequence). The CDR3 loop is CSASLSGRTGELFF. The CDR3 bases are TGCAGTGCTAGCTTGAGCGGGAGAACCGGGGAGCTGTTTTTT.

The sample holds many counts of this clonotype. V is TRBV20-1 and J is TRBJ1-5; D not certain. The length of the CDR3 is 12 residues. Germline CDR1 reads DFQATT; CDR2 reads SNEGSKA (reference sequence). V was clipped by 5 bases and J by 4 bases, with 9 bases between them. The CDR3 DNA reads as TGCAGTGCTCTTAACACGAATCAGCCCCAGCATTTT. Amino acids: CSALNTNQPQHF.

This clonotype was counted between two and nine times. CDR3 sequence: CASSLRDSPVGELFF. The CDR3 DNA follows: TGTGCCAGCAGCTTAAGGGACAGCCCCGTCGGGGAGCTGTTTTTT. The chain has TRBV7-2 and TRBJ2-2; 7 bases fit TRBD1. The germline V gene has CDR1 SGHTA and CDR2 FQGNSA. With V trimmed by 2 bases and J by 7 bases, 7 bases remained unmatched. This CDR3 is built from 15 residues.

This clonotype was counted at least ten times. The chain employs TRBV11-1 and TRBJ2-5; a weak D match, TRBD1 (6 bases). This CDR3 is 14 amino acids long. Trimming took 2 bases from V and 7 from J, leaving 14 bases between them. Germline assignment: CDR1 SGHAT and CDR2 FQDESV (reference sequence). The DNA of the CDR3 is TGTGCCAGCAGCTTACAGGGGTTCAGCGGGACCCAGTACTTC. Protein: CASSLQGFSGTQYF.

This chain joins TRBV20-1 and TRBJ2-5, with unresolved D. Germline V gene lookup returns CDR1 DFQATT and CDR2 SNEGSKA (reference sequence). This CDR3 comprises 20 residues. V was shortened by 0 bases and J by 1 base, with 27 bases between the two germline ends. CDR3 sequence reads: CSARDNKASPSFQAQETQYF. CDR3 nucleotides: TGCAGTGCTAGAGATAACAAGGCATCCCCTTCCTTCCAAGCCCAAGAGACCCAGTACTTC.

This clonotype showed up many times. The chain uses TRBV6-1 and TRBJ1-2; D uncertain. Trimming pared 7 bases from V and 4 bases from J, leaving 13 bases between. CDR1 is MNHNS and CDR2 is SASEGT in the germline V gene. The CDR3 length is 13 residues. CDR3 amino acids: CASTTDRGYGYTF. In DNA form, the CDR3 reads TGTGCCAGCACGACTGATCGAGGCTATGGCTACACCTTC.

The chain joins TRBV30 to TRBJ1-6; D perhaps matches TRBD1 (5 bases). Trimming stripped 0 bases from V and 9 bases from J, with 15 bases between. The CDR3 consists of 15 residues. Germline lookup yields CDR1 GTSNPN and CDR2 SVGIG (reference sequence). This CDR3 is CAWSVGGSVSSPLHF. The CDR3, as DNA: TGTGCCTGGAGTGTCGGGGGGTCGGTCAGTTCACCCCTCCACTTT.

The chain uses TRBV5-1 and TRBJ2-5, with D tentatively TRBD2 (5 bases). CDR1 and CDR2 from the germline V gene are SGHRS and YFSETQ. The CDR3 totals 15 residues. Trimming removed 0 bases from V and 5 bases from J, with 14 bases in between. The CDR3 DNA reads TGCGCCAGCAGCTTGGGTAGTGGGAGAACGGAGACCCAGTACTTC. Amino acid sequence: CASSLGSGRTETQYF.

The chain links TRBV9 to TRBJ1-2, with D uncertain. The CDR3 is made up of 16 amino acids. Trimming removed 3 bases from V and 6 bases from J, with 21 bases in between. The germline V gene has CDR1 SGDLS and CDR2 YYNGEE. CDR3 protein: CASSAPLPRGRDGYTF. CDR3 in DNA: TGTGCCAGCAGCGCCCCACTTCCCCGGGGAAGGGATGGCTACACCTTC. The full variable domain, rest sourced from reference TRBV9 and TRBJ1-2, is DSGVTQTPKHLITATGQRVTLRCSPRSGDLSVYWYQQSLDQGLQFLIQYYNGEERAKGNILERFSAQQFPDLHSELNLSSLELGDSALYFCASSAPLPRGRDGYTFGSGTRLTVV.

There are many counts of this clonotype. The chain links TRBV6-1 to TRBJ2-2; perhaps TRBD2 as D (6 bases). V lost 5 bases and J 5 bases, leaving 15 bases between the germline ends. There are 15 residues in the CDR3. In germline, CDR1 is MNHNS, CDR2 SASEGT. In nucleotides, the CDR3 is TGTGCCAGCAGTCGAGGACTACTGGGAACCGGGGAGCTGTTTTTT. Translated: CASSRGLLGTGELFF.

The rearrangement uses TRBV20-1 and TRBJ2-3; 7 bases fit TRBD2. The CDR3 is made up of 15 amino acids. CDR1 DFQATT and CDR2 SNEGSKA come from the germline V gene (reference sequence). The CDR3, as DNA: TGCAGCGTTGAGGGGCTAGCGGATAGCACAGATACGCAGTATTTT. Residues: CSVEGLADSTDTQYF.

This clonotype was seen at least ten times. The V gene is TRBV28, the J gene TRBJ2-7; D is uncertain. Trimming stripped 4 bases from V and 3 bases from J, with 10 bases between. Germline values: CDR1 MDHEN, CDR2 SYDVKM. This CDR3 region has 13 residues. This CDR3 reads CASSYHPRYEQYF. In DNA form, the CDR3 reads TGTGCCAGCAGTTACCACCCACGCTACGAGCAGTACTTC.

This chain links TRBV29-1 with TRBJ2-1, with 7 bases matching TRBD2. V was clipped by 7 bases and J by 10 bases; unmatched bases: 4. There are 10 residues in the CDR3. CDR1 and CDR2 from the germline V gene are SQVTM and ANQGSEA. CDR3 DNA: TGCAGCGGAAGGACTAGAGAGCAGTTCTTC. Translated, it gives CSGRTREQFF.

In the case of this clonotype: This may arise from a read error, as a much more abundant clone is one base away. The rearrangement uses TRBV5-1 and TRBJ2-3, with D maybe TRBD1 (5 bases). The DNA end is more similar to TRBJ1-5, so the J call may be wrong. The CDR3 is 12 residues long. CDR1 is SGHRS, CDR2 YFSETQ, per germline. The CDR3 sequence is CASSFQTETQHF. DNA of the CDR3: TGCGCCAGCAGCTTCCAGACAGAGACGCAGCATTTT.

The sample holds many counts of this clonotype. The genes are TRBV11-2 and TRBJ2-5; no reliable D call. The CDR3 contains 14 residues. Trimming removed 5 bases from V and 5 bases from J, with 15 bases in between. In germline, CDR1 is SGHAT, CDR2 FQNNGV. The CDR3 sequence is CASSPRAVRETQYF. CDR3 coding DNA: TGTGCCAGCAGCCCGAGAGCCGTTCGGGAGACCCAGTACTTC.

The chain is built from TRBV5-4 and TRBJ2-1; 7 nucleotides agree with TRBD2. Trimming cost V 4 bases and J 4 bases; bases outside gene matches: 8. CDR1 and CDR2 (germline): SGHNT, YYREEE (reference sequence). This CDR3 contains 15 residues. This CDR3 reads CASSGISGIYNEQFF. CDR3 sequence (DNA): TGTGCCAGCAGCGGCATCAGCGGGATATACAATGAGCAGTTCTTC.

The gene calls are TRBV20-1 and TRBJ2-1; D may match TRBD1 or TRBD2 (5 bases each). V was clipped by 3 bases and J by 0 bases, with 12 bases between them. Germline V CDR1 and CDR2: DFQATT, SNEGSKA (reference sequence). This CDR3 region has 15 residues. In DNA form, the CDR3 reads TGCAGTGCTAGCCCCGGGACCCCCTCCTACAATGAGCAGTTCTTC. The encoded protein is CSASPGTPSYNEQFF.

In its sample, this clonotype was seen many times. The chain couples TRBV19 to TRBJ2-2, with 11 bases identical to TRBD1. V trimming: 9 bases; J trimming: 8 bases; junction bases outside the gene matches: 5. CDR1 is LNHDA, CDR2 SQIVND, per germline (reference sequence). The CDR3 is 13 amino acids. The CDR3 region has the DNA TGTGCCAGCAGGGACAGGGGGACTGGGGAGCTGTTTTTT. This gives the protein CASRDRGTGELFF. The whole variable domain, remainder taken from reference TRBV19 and TRBJ2-2, is DGGITQSPKYLFRKEGQNVTLSCEQNLNHDAMYWYRQDPGQGLRLIYYSQIVNDFQKGDIAEGYSVSREKKESFPLTVTSAQKNPTAFYLCASRDRGTGELFFGEGSRLTVL.

Notes on this clonotype: A far larger clone differs by one base, so this is likely a read error. V usage is TRBV27 and J usage is TRBJ2-3, with 12 bases aligning to TRBD2. The J call may be mistaken, given a closer DNA end match to TRBJ2-1. CDR1 and CDR2 from the germline V gene are MNHEY and SMNVEV (reference sequence). The CDR3 contains 18 residues. The CDR3, as DNA: TGTGCCAGCAGTTTCTCCACTAGCGGGAGGCCCACTGGAAATGGGCAGTTCTTC. Protein sequence: CASSFSTSGRPTGNGQFF.

This clonotype was picked up many times. This rearrangement joins TRBV28 to TRBJ2-2; D is perhaps TRBD2 (7 bases). The germline V and J ends were trimmed by 6 bases and 6 bases, with 20 bases remaining between them. The length of the CDR3 is 16 residues. CDR1 MDHEN and CDR2 SYDVKM come from the germline V gene. The CDR3 DNA reads TGTGCCAGCAGCCATACTAGGGGGGGGCCGGCCGGGGAGCTGTTTTTT. Translated: CASSHTRGGPAGELFF.